The 9 T cell receptor beta chains presented below share a single source sample, sequenced in a study of blood T cell repertoires in COVID-19. Sequencing was performed with immunoSEQ multiplex PCR; in TCRdb, only in-frame clones are kept and a portion is missing. The data contain 250,000 to 300,000 clones, approximately 90% of them singletons. Material for sequencing was peripheral blood. The source is a woman between 50 and 59 years old who had recovered from COVID-19.

The rearrangement links TRBV18 to TRBJ2-7, with D possibly matching TRBD1 (6 bases). This CDR3 has 17 amino acids. V gave up 3 bases and J gave up 1 base, with 19 bases separating them. CDR1 is KGHSH, CDR2 LQKENI, per germline. The CDR3 region has the DNA TGTGCCAGCTCACCTGTTTTTGGGGGCAAAGCTTCCTACGAGCAGTACTTC. It is translated as CASSPVFGGKASYEQYF.

This chain joins TRBV27 and TRBJ1-2; TRBD1 might be the D (5 bases). V lost 5 bases, J lost 8 bases, and 18 bases lay in between. CDR1 is MNHEY, CDR2 SMNVEV, per germline (reference sequence). The CDR3 runs 14 residues. The CDR3 DNA follows: TGTGCCAGCAGTGGGGGGACGGTACTCGGCGGCTACACCTTC. Its translation is CASSGGTVLGGYTF.

The chain is built from TRBV12-3 or TRBV12-4 and TRBJ1-2; D gene unclear. This CDR3 is built from 12 residues. V gave up 10 bases and J gave up 3 bases, with 12 bases separating them. The CDR3 loop is CATSSADYGYTF. The DNA of the CDR3 is TGTGCCACCTCTTCGGCGGACTATGGCTACACCTTC.

V and J are TRBV12-5 and TRBJ2-1; D is unclear. This CDR3 contains 16 residues. V was cut by 4 bases and J by 0 bases, with 13 bases left in between. Germline CDR1 LGHNT, CDR2 FRNRAP. The CDR3 reads CASGSRLESSYNEQFF. CDR3 sequence (DNA): TGTGCTAGTGGTTCTAGACTCGAGAGCTCCTACAATGAGCAGTTCTTC. Variable domain in full (rest from reference TRBV12-5 and TRBJ2-1): DARVTQTPRHKVTEMGQEVTMRCQPILGHNTVFWYRQTMMQGLELLAYFRNRAPLDDSGMPKDRFSAEMPDATLATLKIQPSEPRDSAVYFCASGSRLESSYNEQFFGPGTRLTVL.

The chain combines TRBV5-5 with TRBJ1-5, with D possibly TRBD1 on 5 matching bases. V lost 4 bases to trimming and J lost 3 bases, with 20 bases between them. The CDR3 has 17 amino acids. Germline assignment: CDR1 SGHKS and CDR2 YYEKEE (reference sequence). Here the CDR3 reads CASSPLGGQGVNQPQHF. CDR3 DNA: TGTGCCAGCAGCCCCCTCGGAGGGCAGGGCGTCAATCAGCCCCAGCATTTT.

The genes are TRBV4-3 and TRBJ1-2, with 8 bases aligning to TRBD1. CDR3 length: 18 residues. Looked up from germline, CDR1 is LGHNA and CDR2 is YSLEER. The V and J ends lost 3 bases and 2 bases, in that order; junction bases with no gene match: 14. The CDR3 DNA sequence: TGCGCCAGCAGCCAGTCCGGGACAGGCGGTTTTTGGAACTATGGCTACACCTTC. The encoded protein is CASSQSGTGGFWNYGYTF.

J is TRBJ1-1 and V is TRBV5-5, with a weak D call TRBD1 (6 bases). The CDR3 runs 16 residues. V gave up 3 bases and J gave up 8 bases, with 23 bases separating them. Germline CDR1 reads SGHKS; CDR2 reads YYEKEE (reference sequence). The CDR3 spells CASSSTQDSDRSEAFF. The CDR3 DNA is TGTGCCAGCAGCTCGACCCAGGACAGCGACCGATCCGAAGCTTTCTTT.

The rearrangement links TRBV2 to TRBJ1-2; no definite D call. V was trimmed by 9 bases and J by 1 base, leaving 15 bases between them. The CDR3 sequence is 14 residues long. Germline assignment: CDR1 SNHLY and CDR2 FYNNEI. CDR3 protein: CASSWRENNYGYTF. In DNA, the CDR3 is TGTGCCAGTAGCTGGAGGGAGAATAACTATGGCTACACCTTC.

The V call is TRBV7-9, the J call TRBJ2-7, with 7 positions matching TRBD1. With 3 bases clipped from V and 2 bases from J, the junction kept 13 bases outside the gene matches. CDR3 length: 17 amino acids. Per germline, CDR1 SEHNR and CDR2 FQNEAQ (reference sequence). The CDR3 DNA sequence: TGTGCCAGCAGCTTGACCCACAGGGGTGGGGGAACCTACGAGCAGTACTTC. Its translation: CASSLTHRGGGTYEQYF. Full variable domain (outside the CDR3, taken from reference TRBV7-9 and TRBJ2-7): DTGVSQNPRHKITKRGQNVTFRCDPISEHNRLYWYRQTLGQGPEFLTYFQNEAQLEKSRLLSDRFSAERPKGSFSTLEIQRTEQGDSAMYLCASSLTHRGGGTYEQYFGPGTRLTVT.